The 22 T cell receptor beta chains presented below share a single source sample, sequenced in a study of cytomegalovirus exposure and HLA in healthy donors. This PCR relied on a set of 60 Vbeta primers and 13 Jbeta primers. Produced via immunoSEQ multiplex PCR; TCRdb's table is partial and in-frame only. The sample records a few hundred thousand clones, roughly 80% being singletons. The source material was PBMCs. The receptors derive from a girl aged 2 to 9 in good health and CMV-seronegative.

The V and J genes are TRBV11-2 and TRBJ2-7, with 7 bases aligning to TRBD2. CDR1 is SGHAT, CDR2 FQNNGV, per germline. The CDR3 has 14 residues. Trimming at V came to 3 bases and at J to 2 bases, leaving 4 bases not matched to a gene. CDR3 in amino acids: CASSFGGGAYEQYF. CDR3 DNA sequence: TGTGCCAGCAGCTTTGGGGGAGGGGCCTACGAGCAGTACTTC.

In this sample, this clone turned up a few times. This rearrangement joins TRBV25-1 to TRBJ2-1; tentatively, D is TRBD1 (6 bases). This CDR3 has 14 residues. Trimming left V 8 bases short and J 7 bases short, with 18 bases between. The germline V gene has CDR1 MGHDK and CDR2 SYGVNS. CDR3 amino acids: CASGKTGVANEQFF. CDR3 in DNA: TGTGCCAGCGGTAAGACAGGCGTGGCGAATGAGCAGTTCTTC. Based on the CDR3 plus reference TRBV25-1 and TRBJ2-1, the full variable domain is EADIYQTPRYLVIGTGKKITLECSQTMGHDKMYWYQQDPGMELHLIHYSYGVNSTEKGDLSSESTVSRIRTEHFPLTLESARPSHTSQYLCASGKTGVANEQFFGPGTRLTVL.

V gene TRBV6-1 combines with J gene TRBJ2-7; D perhaps matches TRBD2 (5 bases). CDR3 size: 14 residues. The germline gives CDR1 MNHNS, CDR2 SASEGT. The germline V and J ends were trimmed by 6 bases and 4 bases, with 16 bases remaining between them. The CDR3 spells CASSSTAPGYEQYF. DNA of the CDR3: TGTGCCAGCAGCTCTACAGCGCCGGGATACGAGCAGTACTTC.

The V gene is TRBV2, the J gene TRBJ1-6; D might be TRBD1 (5 bases). V shed 6 bases and J shed 7 bases, with 16 bases lying between them. CDR3 size: 15 residues. Germline V CDR1 and CDR2: SNHLY, FYNNEI. CDR3 DNA: TGTGCCAGCAGCCAGGAACAGGCTACCAATTCACCCCTCCACTTT. This translates into CASSQEQATNSPLHF. Looking up the rest from reference TRBV2 and TRBJ1-6 gives the full variable domain: EPEVTQTPSHQVTQMGQEVILRCVPISNHLYFYWYRQILGQKVEFLVSFYNNEISEKSEIFDDQFSVERPDGSNFTLKIRSTKLEDSAMYFCASSQEQATNSPLHFGNGTRLTVT.

The rearrangement links TRBV4-1 to TRBJ1-2; 8 bases agree with TRBD1. Germline V CDR1 and CDR2: MGHRA, YSYEKL. The V gene end was trimmed by 2 bases and the J gene end by 5 bases; junction bases not matched to a gene: 10. This CDR3 comprises 16 residues. CDR3 loop: CASSQTPQGGGYGYTF. The DNA for the CDR3 is TGCGCCAGCAGCCAAACCCCACAGGGGGGAGGATATGGCTACACCTTC.

The chain combines TRBV18 with TRBJ2-1, with D possibly TRBD2 on 7 matching bases. The CDR3 runs 12 residues. CDR1 is KGHSH, CDR2 LQKENI, per germline. Trimming took 3 bases from V and 9 from J, leaving 9 bases between them. CDR3 sequence reads: CASSPGGGEQFF. The CDR3 DNA follows: TGTGCCAGCTCACCGGGAGGGGGTGAGCAGTTCTTC.

This clone has just one count. The V and J genes are TRBV28 and TRBJ1-2; unclear D gene. Trimming stripped 5 bases from V and 5 bases from J, with 9 bases between. The germline CDR1 and CDR2 sequences are MDHEN and SYDVKM. The CDR3 consists of 12 residues. The CDR3 loop is CASSPPVYGYTF. The DNA for the CDR3 is TGTGCCAGCAGTCCCCCCGTTTATGGCTACACCTTC.

V usage is TRBV7-6 and J usage is TRBJ2-7, with a weak D call TRBD2 (5 bases). The CDR3 is made up of 14 amino acids. V was cut by 5 bases and J by 6 bases, with 17 bases left in between. Germline CDR1 and CDR2: SGHVS and FNYEAQ. The DNA for the CDR3 is TGTGCCAGCAGCCGAGGAGGTAGGCCTAGCGAGCAGTACTTC. Amino acid sequence: CASSRGGRPSEQYF.

This chain joins TRBV28 and TRBJ1-5; 8 nucleotides line up with TRBD1. CDR1 is MDHEN and CDR2 is SYDVKM in the germline V gene. V lost 6 bases and J lost 5; bases outside the gene matches: 6. The CDR3 spans 14 residues. CDR3 DNA sequence: TGTGCCAGCAGGCGACAGGGGTTCCATCAGCCCCAGCATTTT. Its translation is CASRRQGFHQPQHF.

CDR3 in DNA: TGCGCCAGCAGGAGTCGGGACAGGGGATCCTACGAGCAGTACTTC. It specifies CASRSRDRGSYEQYF. The chain recombines TRBV5-1 with TRBJ2-7; 10 nucleotides agree with TRBD1. CDR3 length: 15 amino acids. The V gene's germline CDR1 is SGHRS and CDR2 YFSETQ. The ends lost 5 bases at V and 1 base at J; junction bases unmatched: 6.

The chain is built from TRBV27 and TRBJ1-5, with a weak D call TRBD1 (5 bases). The CDR3 has 14 amino acids. Germline loops: CDR1 MNHEY, CDR2 SMNVEV (reference sequence). The V end was cut by 5 bases, the J end by 2 bases, with 10 bases between. DNA for the CDR3: TGTGCCAGCAGTCCTGGGGCGGGCAATCAGCCCCAGCATTTT. Its protein is CASSPGAGNQPQHF.

The rearrangement links TRBV6-1 to TRBJ1-5, with 7 bases identical to TRBD1. CDR1 is MNHNS, CDR2 SASEGT, per germline. The junction had 7 bases not matched to a gene; V was cut back by 8 bases and J by 6 bases. The CDR3 extends over 13 amino acids. The CDR3 sequence is CASRGQHLQPQHF. The CDR3 bases are TGTGCCAGCCGGGGACAGCACCTTCAGCCCCAGCATTTT.

This chain connects TRBV10-3 to TRBJ2-7; the match to TRBD1 covers 8 bases. This CDR3 spans 14 amino acids. Germline assignment: CDR1 ENHRY and CDR2 SYGVKD. With 3 bases clipped from V and 2 bases from J, the junction kept 3 bases outside the gene matches. CDR3 loop: CAISDPGQAYEQYF. In DNA, the CDR3 is TGTGCCATCAGTGATCCGGGACAGGCCTACGAGCAGTACTTC.

The rearrangement links TRBV6-1 to TRBJ2-7; 8 positions match TRBD2. The CDR3 runs to 14 residues. V trimming: 2 bases; J trimming: 3 bases; junction bases outside the gene matches: 3. Germline CDR1 MNHNS, CDR2 SASEGT. CDR3 DNA sequence: TGTGCCAGCAGTGAAATGGGACTAGTCTACGAGCAGTACTTC. Its protein product is CASSEMGLVYEQYF.

The chain uses TRBV6-5 and TRBJ1-1; the D is unclear. This CDR3 is built from 14 residues. In germline, CDR1 is MNHEY, CDR2 SVGAGI. V lost 0 bases and J lost 1, with 6 bases in between. CDR3 region: CASSYSRKNTEAFF. CDR3 nucleotides: TGTGCCAGCAGTTACTCGCGGAAGAACACTGAAGCTTTCTTT.

CDR3 protein: CASSLRYPGHKNTEAFF. The CDR3 nucleotides are TGTGCCAGCAGCCTTAGGTACCCAGGACACAAGAACACTGAAGCTTTCTTT. This rearrangement joins TRBV7-8 to TRBJ1-1; D perhaps matches TRBD1 (5 bases). The CDR3 length is 17 residues. Trimming pared 5 bases from V and 1 base from J, leaving 20 bases between. Germline V gene lookup returns CDR1 SGHVS and CDR2 FQNEAQ.

This chain uses TRBV29-1 with TRBJ2-7, with D unresolved. The CDR3 is 14 amino acids. Germline loops: CDR1 SQVTM, CDR2 ANQGSEA. V lost 4 bases, J lost 0 bases, and 13 bases lay in between. The CDR3 here is CSVGPEVGSYEQYF. The DNA for the CDR3 is TGCAGCGTTGGCCCCGAGGTAGGCTCCTACGAGCAGTACTTC.

The gene calls are TRBV7-2 and TRBJ2-1; the D is unclear. The CDR3 length is 15 residues. Trimming shortened V by 4 bases and J by 0 bases, and 10 bases separated the two germline ends. CDR1 is SGHTA, CDR2 FQGNSA, per germline. CDR3 in amino acids: CASSSQTSSYNEQFF. CDR3 in DNA: TGTGCCAGCAGCTCTCAAACGAGCTCCTACAATGAGCAGTTCTTC. The whole variable domain, remainder taken from reference TRBV7-2 and TRBJ2-1, is GAGVSQSPSNKVTEKGKDVELRCDPISGHTALYWYRQSLGQGLEFLIYFQGNSAPDKSGLPSDRFSAERTGGSVSTLTIQRTQQEDSAVYLCASSSQTSSYNEQFFGPGTRLTVL.

This clone was picked up a small number of times. V usage is TRBV29-1 and J usage is TRBJ2-3; 10 bases map to TRBD2. V gave up 7 bases and J gave up 6 bases; unmatched junction bases: 13. CDR1 is SQVTM, CDR2 ANQGSEA, per germline. There are 15 residues in the CDR3. In DNA form, the CDR3 reads TGCAGCGCCCACGGCGAGCGGGGGGGGGTTGATACGCAGTATTTT. Encoded protein: CSAHGERGGVDTQYF.

J is TRBJ2-7 and V is TRBV14, with D tentatively TRBD1 (6 bases). This CDR3 region has 14 residues. CDR1 and CDR2 (germline): SGHDN, FVKESK. V lost 4 bases and J 5 bases, leaving 15 bases between the germline ends. CDR3 in amino acids: CASSLESRGHEQYF. DNA of the CDR3: TGTGCCAGCAGCCTAGAGAGCAGGGGCCACGAGCAGTACTTC.

The chain employs TRBV4-1 and TRBJ1-2, with 9 bases lining up with TRBD1. The V gene's germline CDR1 is MGHRA and CDR2 YSYEKL. Losses at the gene ends were 0 bases for V and 7 bases for J; bases not matched to a gene: 9. CDR3 length equals 16 residues. The CDR3 DNA reads as TGCGCCAGCAGCCAAGAGTGGGGCGGGACAGGGCTTGGCTACACCTTC. Residues: CASSQEWGGTGLGYTF.

V and J are TRBV28 and TRBJ2-3; TRBD1 agrees at 8 bases. The CDR3 has 16 residues. The V and J ends lost 5 bases and 2 bases, in that order; junction bases with no gene match: 9. CDR1 and CDR2 from the germline V gene are MDHEN and SYDVKM. The CDR3 reads CASSAPSGGLTDTQYF. Here the CDR3 DNA reads TGTGCCAGCAGTGCCCCCTCAGGGGGCCTCACAGATACGCAGTATTTT.